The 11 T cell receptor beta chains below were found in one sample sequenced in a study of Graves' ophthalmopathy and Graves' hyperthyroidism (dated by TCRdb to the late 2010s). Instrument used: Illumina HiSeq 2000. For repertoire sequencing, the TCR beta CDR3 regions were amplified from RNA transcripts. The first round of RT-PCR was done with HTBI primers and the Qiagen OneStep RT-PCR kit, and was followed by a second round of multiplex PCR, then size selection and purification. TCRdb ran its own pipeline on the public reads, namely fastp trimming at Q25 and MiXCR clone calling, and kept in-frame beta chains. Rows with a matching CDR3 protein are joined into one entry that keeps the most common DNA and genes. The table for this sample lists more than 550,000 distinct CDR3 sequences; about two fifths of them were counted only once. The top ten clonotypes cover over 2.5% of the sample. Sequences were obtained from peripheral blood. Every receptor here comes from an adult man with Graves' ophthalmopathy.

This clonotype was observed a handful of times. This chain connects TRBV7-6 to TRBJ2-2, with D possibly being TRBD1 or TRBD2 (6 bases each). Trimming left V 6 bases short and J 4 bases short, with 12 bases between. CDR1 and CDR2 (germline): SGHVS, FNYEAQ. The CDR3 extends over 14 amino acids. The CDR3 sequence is CASRKGGGTGELFF. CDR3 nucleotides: TGTGCCAGCAGGAAGGGGGGAGGCACCGGGGAGCTGTTTTTT.

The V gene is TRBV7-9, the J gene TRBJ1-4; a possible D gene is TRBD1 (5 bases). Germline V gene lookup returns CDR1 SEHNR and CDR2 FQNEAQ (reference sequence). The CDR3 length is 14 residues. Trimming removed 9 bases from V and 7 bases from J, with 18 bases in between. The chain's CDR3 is CASSGGGNTEKLFF. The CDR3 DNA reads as TGTGCCAGTAGTGGTGGGGGGAACACTGAAAAACTGTTTTTT.

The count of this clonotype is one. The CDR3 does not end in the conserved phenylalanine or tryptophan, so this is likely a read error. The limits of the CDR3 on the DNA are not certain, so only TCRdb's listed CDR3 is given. CDR3 sequence reads: CSARGRRGRISPSMV. This chain links TRBV20-1 with TRBJ1-5; the table's D gene call, TRBD1, was not cross checked with the DNA. A total of 15 residues make up the CDR3, ends included. CDR1 is DFQATT and CDR2 is SNEGSKA in the germline V gene (reference sequence).

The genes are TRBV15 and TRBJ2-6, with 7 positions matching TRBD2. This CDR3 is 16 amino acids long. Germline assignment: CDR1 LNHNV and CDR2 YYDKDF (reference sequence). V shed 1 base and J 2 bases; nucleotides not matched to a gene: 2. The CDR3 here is CATSRVAGPGANVLTF. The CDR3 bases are TGTGCCACCAGCAGAGTAGCGGGTCCTGGGGCCAACGTCCTGACTTTC.

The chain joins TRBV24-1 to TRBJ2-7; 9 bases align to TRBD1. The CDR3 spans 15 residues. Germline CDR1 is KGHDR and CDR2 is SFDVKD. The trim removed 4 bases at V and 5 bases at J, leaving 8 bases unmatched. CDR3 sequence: CATSDPTGTGHEQYF. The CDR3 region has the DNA TGTGCCACCAGTGACCCAACCGGGACAGGGCACGAGCAGTACTTC.

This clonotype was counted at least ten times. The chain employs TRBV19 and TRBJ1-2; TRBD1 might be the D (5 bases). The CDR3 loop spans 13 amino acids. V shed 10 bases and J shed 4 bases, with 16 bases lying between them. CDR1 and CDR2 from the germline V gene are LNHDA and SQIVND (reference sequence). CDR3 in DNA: TGTGCCACCTCCGAGGGGCATAGCTATGGCTACACCTTC. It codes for CATSEGHSYGYTF.

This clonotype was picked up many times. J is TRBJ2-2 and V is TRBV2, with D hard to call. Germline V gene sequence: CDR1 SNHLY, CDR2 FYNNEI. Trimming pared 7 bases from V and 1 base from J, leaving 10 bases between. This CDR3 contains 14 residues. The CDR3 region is CASTEEMNTGELFF. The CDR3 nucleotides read TGTGCCAGCACCGAGGAAATGAACACCGGGGAGCTGTTTTTT.

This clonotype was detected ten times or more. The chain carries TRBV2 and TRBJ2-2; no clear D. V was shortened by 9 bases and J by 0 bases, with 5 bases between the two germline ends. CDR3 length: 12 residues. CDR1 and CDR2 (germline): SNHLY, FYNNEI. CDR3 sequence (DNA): TGTGCCAGGGCGACGAACACCGGGGAGCTGTTTTTT. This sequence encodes CARATNTGELFF. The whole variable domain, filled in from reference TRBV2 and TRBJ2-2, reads EPEVTQTPSHQVTQMGQEVILRCVPISNHLYFYWYRQILGQKVEFLVSFYNNEISEKSEIFDDQFSVERPDGSNFTLKIRSTKLEDSAMYFCARATNTGELFFGEGSRLTVL.

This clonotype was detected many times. CDR3 residues: CASSREWGDTEAFF. The CDR3 DNA reads TGTGCCAGCAGCCGAGAATGGGGGGACACTGAAGCTTTCTTT. The chain links TRBV4-2 to TRBJ1-1, with D possibly being TRBD1 (5 bases). Per the germline V gene, CDR1 is LGHNA and CDR2 is YNFKEQ. This CDR3 comprises 14 residues. Between the trimmed V and J ends, which lost 4 bases and 3 bases, there was a span of 12 bases.

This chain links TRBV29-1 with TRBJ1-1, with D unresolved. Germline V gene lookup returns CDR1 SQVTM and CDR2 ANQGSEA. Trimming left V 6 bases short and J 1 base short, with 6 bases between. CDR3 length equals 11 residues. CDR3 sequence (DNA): TGCAGCGTGACGAAGAACACTGAAGCTTTCTTT. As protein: CSVTKNTEAFF. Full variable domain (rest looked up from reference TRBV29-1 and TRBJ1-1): SAVISQKPSRDICQRGTSLTIQCQVDSQVTMMFWYRQQPGQSLTLIATANQGSEATYESGFVIDKFPISRPNLTFSTLTVSNMSPEDSSIYLCSVTKNTEAFFGQGTRLTVV.

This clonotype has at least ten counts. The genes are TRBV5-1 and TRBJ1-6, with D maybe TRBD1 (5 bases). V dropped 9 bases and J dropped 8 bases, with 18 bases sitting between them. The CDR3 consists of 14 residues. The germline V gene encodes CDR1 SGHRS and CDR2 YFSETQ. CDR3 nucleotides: TGCGCCACTCGACCCGGGACGGCATATTCACCCCTCCACTTT. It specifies CATRPGTAYSPLHF.